What follows is one T cell receptor (beta chain) and its context. This sample was taken from a study of control samples from healthy donors and cancer patients. Produced via immunoSEQ multiplex PCR; TCRdb's table is partial and in-frame only. The profile shows some 130,000 clones, 80% to 95% of them singletons. V was pared by 5 bases and J by 0 bases, with 4 bases of the junction left unmatched. CDR1 and CDR2 (germline): SGHAT, FQNNGV. The CDR3 contains 14 residues. The genes are TRBV11-2 and TRBJ2-7; 7 bases line up with TRBD1. The clonotype comes from a man aged 40-49 years in good health. Sequencing was performed on blood. For the CDR3, the DNA is TGTGCCAGCAGCCGGGACAGAAGCTCCTACGAGCAGTACTTC. Its translation is CASSRDRSSYEQYF. The whole variable domain, remainder taken from reference TRBV11-2 and TRBJ2-7, is EAGVAQSPRYKIIEKRQSVAFWCNPISGHATLYWYQQILGQGPKLLIQFQNNGVVDDSQLPKDRFSAERLKGVDSTLKIQPAKLEDSAVYLCASSRDRSSYEQYFGPGTRLTVT.